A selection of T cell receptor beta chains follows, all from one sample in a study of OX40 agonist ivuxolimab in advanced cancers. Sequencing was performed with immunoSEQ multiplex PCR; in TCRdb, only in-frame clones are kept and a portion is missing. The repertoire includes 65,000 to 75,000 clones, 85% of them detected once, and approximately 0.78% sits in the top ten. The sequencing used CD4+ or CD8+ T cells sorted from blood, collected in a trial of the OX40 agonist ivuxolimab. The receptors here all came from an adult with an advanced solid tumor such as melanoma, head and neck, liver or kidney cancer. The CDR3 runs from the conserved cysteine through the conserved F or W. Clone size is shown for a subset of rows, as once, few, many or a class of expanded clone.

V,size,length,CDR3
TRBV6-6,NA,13,CASSPTERSGYTF
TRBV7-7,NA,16,CASSLGTSGSQETQYF
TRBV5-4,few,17,CASSLGTAGSSYNEQFF
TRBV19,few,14,CASKPFRGIAEAFF
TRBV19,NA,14,CASSTGDSSYEQYF
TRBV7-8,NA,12,CASSLYTDTQYF
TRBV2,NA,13,CASSVSVNTEAFF
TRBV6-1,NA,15,CASRSPRQGASEAFF
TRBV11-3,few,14,CASAGGPFTDTQYF
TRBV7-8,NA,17,CASSLASGTSSYNEQFF
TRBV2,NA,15,CASSEGTGGFDEQYF
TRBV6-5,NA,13,CASSWSRRTEAFF
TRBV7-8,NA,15,CASSWGSGSNTEAFF
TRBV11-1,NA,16,CASSPRQGRGTGELFF
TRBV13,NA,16,CASSSLRGLSTDTQYF
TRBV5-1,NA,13,CASSQYMNTEAFF
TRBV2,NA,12,CASSEFVSSYTF
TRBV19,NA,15,CASSIAGQKNTEAFF
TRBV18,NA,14,CASSPEAGGNEQFF
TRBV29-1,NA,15,CSVALQASGVDTQYF
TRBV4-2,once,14,CASSPRTDSYEQYF
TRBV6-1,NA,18,CASSEATFYPAGANVLTF